This T cell receptor (beta chain) was captured in a study of blood T cell repertoires in COVID-19. About the study: Some COVID-19 samples were acute and others convalescent; all came from the United States, Italy and Spain.

CDR1 LNHDA and CDR2 SQIVND come from the germline V gene (reference sequence). V gave up 3 bases and J gave up 1 base, with 14 bases separating them. The CDR3 has 16 residues. Study processing details: Amplification of reference gene primers was used by the study to estimate nucleated cell counts. Repertoires were generated with immunoSEQ multiplex PCR, while TCRdb's copy carries only in-frame clones and drops some. V, J and clone size were drawn from that table, and D and trimming were deduced from the DNA. Among around 250,000 clones listed, 65% to 90% were seen once. The chain employs TRBV19 and TRBJ2-3; a weak D match, TRBD2 (5 bases). The sequence derives from a man aged 45-65 years with active or convalescent COVID-19. Sequencing was done on a sample of peripheral blood. Here the CDR3 DNA reads TGTGCCAGTAGTATCCGGGGTCCCCAAGGCACAGATACGCAGTATTTT. This encodes CASSIRGPQGTDTQYF.